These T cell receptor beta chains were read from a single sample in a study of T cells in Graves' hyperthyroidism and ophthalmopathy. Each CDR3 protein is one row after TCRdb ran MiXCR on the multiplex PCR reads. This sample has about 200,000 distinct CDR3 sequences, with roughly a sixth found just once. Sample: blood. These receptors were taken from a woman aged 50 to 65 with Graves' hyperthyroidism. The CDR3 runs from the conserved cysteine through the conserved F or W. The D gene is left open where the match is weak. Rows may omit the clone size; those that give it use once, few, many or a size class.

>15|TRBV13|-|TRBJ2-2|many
CASSLWGADTGELFF
TGTGCCAGCAGCTTATGGGGCGCGGACACCGGGGAGCTGTTTTTT
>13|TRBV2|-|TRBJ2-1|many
CASTLPSGNEQFF
TGTGCCAGCACCCTCCCCTCGGGGAATGAGCAGTTCTTC
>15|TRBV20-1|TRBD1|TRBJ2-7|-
CSASIGTGGDYEQYF
TGCAGTGCTAGTATTGGGACAGGGGGCGACTACGAGCAGTACTTC
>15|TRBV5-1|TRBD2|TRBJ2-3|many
CASSALAGEPDTQYF
TGCGCCAGCAGCGCCCTAGCGGGAGAGCCAGATACGCAGTATTTT
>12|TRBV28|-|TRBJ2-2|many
CASDPRIGELFF
TGTGCCAGCGACCCCCGAATCGGGGAGCTGTTTTTT
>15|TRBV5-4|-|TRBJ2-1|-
CASSFSRVSYNEQFF
TGTGCCAGCAGCTTTTCGCGGGTCTCCTACAATGAGCAGTTCTTC
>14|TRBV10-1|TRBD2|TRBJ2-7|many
CASSQTSGSSEQYF
TGCGCCAGCAGCCAGACTAGCGGGTCCTCCGAGCAGTACTTC
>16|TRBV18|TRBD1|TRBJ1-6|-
CASSPLHKTGDSPLHF
TGTGCCAGCTCACCCCTCCATAAGACAGGGGATTCACCCCTCCACTTT
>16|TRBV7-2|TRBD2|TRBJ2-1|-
CASSLASSGYYNEQFF
TGTGCCAGCAGCTTAGCGTCTAGCGGTTATTACAATGAGCAGTTCTTC
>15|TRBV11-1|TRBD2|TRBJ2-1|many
CASSSHTSDYNEQFF
TGTGCCAGCAGCTCCCACACTAGCGATTACAATGAGCAGTTCTTC
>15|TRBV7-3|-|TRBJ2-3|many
CASSPSLVSTDTQYF
TGTGCCAGCAGCCCCTCACTAGTTAGCACAGATACGCAGTATTTT
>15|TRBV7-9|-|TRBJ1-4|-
CASSLDDGVGEKLFF
TGTGCCAGCAGCTTAGATGACGGGGTAGGAGAAAAACTGTTTTTT
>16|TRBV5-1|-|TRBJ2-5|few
CASSLSRGTVAETQYF
TGCGCCAGCAGCTTGTCCAGGGGTACAGTCGCAGAGACCCAGTACTTC
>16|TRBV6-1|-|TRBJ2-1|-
CASSAPHLGSYNEQFF
TGTGCCAGCAGCGCCCCCCACCTAGGGTCCTACAATGAGCAGTTCTTC
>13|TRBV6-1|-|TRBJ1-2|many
CASSHTGDYGYTF
TGTGCCAGCAGCCACACGGGGGACTATGGCTACACCTTC
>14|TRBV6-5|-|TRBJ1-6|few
CASSYDQFNSPLHF
TGTGCCAGCAGTTACGACCAGTTCAATTCACCCCTCCACTTT
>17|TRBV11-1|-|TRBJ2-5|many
CASSLLTGFRAGETQYF
TGTGCCAGCAGCCTCCTAACCGGCTTTAGGGCGGGGGAGACCCAGTACTTC